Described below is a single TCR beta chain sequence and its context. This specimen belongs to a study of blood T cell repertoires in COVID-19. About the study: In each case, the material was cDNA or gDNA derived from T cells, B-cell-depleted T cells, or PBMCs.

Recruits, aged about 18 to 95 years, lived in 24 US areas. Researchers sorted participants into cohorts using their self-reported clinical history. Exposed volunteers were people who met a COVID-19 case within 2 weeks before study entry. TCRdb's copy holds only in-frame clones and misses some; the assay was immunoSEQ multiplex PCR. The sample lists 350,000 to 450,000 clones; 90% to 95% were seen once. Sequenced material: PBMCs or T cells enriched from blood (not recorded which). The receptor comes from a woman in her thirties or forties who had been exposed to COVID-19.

CDR3 region: CASSRPGQPTDEYF. The CDR3 DNA is TGTGCCAGCAGTCGCCCGGGACAGCCCACCGACGAGTACTTC. The rearrangement joins TRBV5-4 to TRBJ2-7, with 7 bases fitting TRBD1. J lost 11 bases, V lost 5 bases, and 16 bases had no gene match. Germline V gene lookup returns CDR1 SGHNT and CDR2 YYREEE (reference sequence). The CDR3 length is 14 residues.